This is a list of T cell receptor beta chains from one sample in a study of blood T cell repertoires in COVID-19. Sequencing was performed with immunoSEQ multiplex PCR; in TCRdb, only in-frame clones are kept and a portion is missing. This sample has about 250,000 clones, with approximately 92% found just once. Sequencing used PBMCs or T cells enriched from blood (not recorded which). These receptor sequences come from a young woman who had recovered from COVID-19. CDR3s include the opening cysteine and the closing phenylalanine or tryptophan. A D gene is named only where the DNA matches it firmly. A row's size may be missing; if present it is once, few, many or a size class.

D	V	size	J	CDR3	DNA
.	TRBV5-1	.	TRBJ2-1	CASSLIQGTYNEQFF	TGCGCCAGCAGCTTGATCCAGGGGACCTACAATGAGCAGTTCTTC
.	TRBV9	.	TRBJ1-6	CASSVDPQSNSPLHF	TGTGCCAGCAGCGTAGACCCACAAAGTAATTCACCCCTCCACTTT
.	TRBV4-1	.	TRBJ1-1	CASSYQGHTEAFF	TGCGCCAGCAGCTACCAGGGGCACACTGAAGCTTTCTTT
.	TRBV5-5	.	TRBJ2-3	CASSLVVATDTQYF	TGTGCCAGCAGCTTGGTGGTAGCCACAGATACGCAGTATTTT
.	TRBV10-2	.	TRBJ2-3	CASSFGGGSTDTQYF	TGCGCCAGCAGCTTTGGCGGTGGGAGCACAGATACGCAGTATTTT
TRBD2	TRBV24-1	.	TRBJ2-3	CATSDSGLAGGTWADTQYF	TGTGCCACCAGTGATTCCGGACTAGCGGGGGGTACATGGGCAGATACGCAGTATTTT
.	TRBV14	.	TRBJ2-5	CASSRRLKPPSETQYF	TGTGCCAGCAGCCGTCGCCTGAAGCCCCCTTCGGAGACCCAGTACTTC
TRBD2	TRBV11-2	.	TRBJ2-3	CASSLDRPAGGANTQYF	TGTGCCAGCAGCTTAGATAGGCCAGCGGGGGGTGCAAATACGCAGTATTTT
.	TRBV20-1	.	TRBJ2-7	CSASPIRRDILYEQYF	TGCAGTGCTAGTCCTATCCGTCGGGACATCCTGTACGAGCAGTACTTC
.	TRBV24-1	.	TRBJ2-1	CATTYGNEQFF	TGTGCCACTACTTACGGCAATGAGCAGTTCTTC
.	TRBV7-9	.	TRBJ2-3	CASPPGGRTDTQYF	TGTGCCAGCCCACCAGGGGGGCGCACAGATACGCAGTATTTT
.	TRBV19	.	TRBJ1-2	CASSTQGANYGYTF	TGTGCCAGTAGTACACAGGGAGCTAACTATGGCTACACCTTC
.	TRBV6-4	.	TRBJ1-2	CASSLSSGGRGYTF	TGTGCCAGCAGTCTATCCTCGGGGGGACGTGGCTACACCTTC
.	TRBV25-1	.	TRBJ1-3	CASSDVGAGNTIYF	TGTGCCAGCAGTGATGTGGGAGCTGGAAACACCATATATTTT
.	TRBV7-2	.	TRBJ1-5	CATEGLKGQPQHF	TGTGCCACGGAGGGACTTAAGGGTCAGCCCCAGCATTTT
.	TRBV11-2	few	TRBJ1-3	CASSRAYLEEPHDTIYF	TGTGCCAGCAGCCGAGCATACCTTGAGGAGCCTCACGACACCATATATTTT
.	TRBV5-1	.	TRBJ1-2	CASSFTPEVRNYGYTF	TGCGCCAGCAGCTTTACGCCAGAGGTTCGCAACTATGGCTACACCTTC
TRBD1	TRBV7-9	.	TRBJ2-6	CASSHAGTGGASGANVLTF	TGTGCCAGCAGCCATGCCGGGACAGGGGGCGCGTCTGGGGCCAACGTCCTGACTTTC
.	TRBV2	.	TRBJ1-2	CASSESPTNYGYTF	TGTGCCAGCAGTGAATCCCCAACTAACTATGGCTACACCTTC
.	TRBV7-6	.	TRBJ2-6	CASSLLSSGANVLTF	TGTGCCAGCAGCCTCCTTAGCTCTGGGGCCAACGTCCTGACTTTC
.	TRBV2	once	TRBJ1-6	CASSGAGNSPLHF	TGTGCCAGCAGTGGGGCAGGCAATTCACCCCTCCACTTT
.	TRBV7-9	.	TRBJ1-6	CASYQVNNSPLHF	TGTGCCAGCTATCAGGTGAATAATTCACCCCTCCACTTT
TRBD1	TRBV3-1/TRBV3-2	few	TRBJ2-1	CASSQVARQGANNEQFF	TGTGCCAGCAGCCAAGTGGCGAGACAGGGGGCAAACAATGAGCAGTTCTTC
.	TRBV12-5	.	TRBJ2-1	CASGLSPEGEQFF	TGTGCTAGTGGTTTGTCCCCCGAGGGTGAGCAGTTCTTC
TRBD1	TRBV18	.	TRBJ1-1	CASSQPGQGVAEAFF	TGTGCCAGCTCACAACCGGGACAGGGGGTAGCTGAAGCTTTCTTT
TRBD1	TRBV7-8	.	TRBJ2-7	CASSLGGTGGSYEQYF	TGTGCCAGCAGCTTAGGCGGGACAGGGGGCTCCTACGAGCAGTACTTC
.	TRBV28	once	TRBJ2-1	CASSLSQNEQFF	TGTGCCAGCAGTTTGTCCCAGAATGAGCAGTTCTTC
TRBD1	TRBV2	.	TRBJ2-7	CASIQRTGGGYEQYF	TGTGCCAGCATCCAACGGACAGGGGGCGGCTACGAGCAGTACTTC
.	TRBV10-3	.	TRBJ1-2	CAISESQGISYGYTF	TGTGCCATCAGTGAGTCACAGGGAATTTCCTATGGCTACACCTTC
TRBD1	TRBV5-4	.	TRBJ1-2	CASSPSGGARNYGYTF	TGTGCCAGCAGCCCTTCAGGGGGCGCTCGGAACTATGGCTACACCTTC
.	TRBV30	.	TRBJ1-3	CALQDMPGNTIYF	TGTGCCTTGCAGGACATGCCTGGAAACACCATATATTTT
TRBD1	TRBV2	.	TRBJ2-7	CASSGPGQDLYEQYF	TGTGCCAGCAGTGGGCCGGGACAGGACCTCTACGAGCAGTACTTC
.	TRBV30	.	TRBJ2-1	CAWSVPGSRWDNEQFF	TGTGCCTGGAGTGTCCCGGGTTCTCGGTGGGACAATGAGCAGTTCTTC
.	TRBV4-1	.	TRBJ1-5	CASSQDFGNQPQHF	TGCGCCAGCAGCCAAGATTTCGGGAATCAGCCCCAGCATTTT
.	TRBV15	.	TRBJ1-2	CATSKRTVTANYGYTF	TGTGCCACCAGCAAGAGGACAGTAACCGCTAACTATGGCTACACCTTC
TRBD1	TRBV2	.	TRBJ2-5	CASRLTGGKETQYF	TGTGCCAGCAGATTGACAGGGGGCAAAGAGACCCAGTACTTC
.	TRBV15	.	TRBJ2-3	CATSRGRQTDTQYF	TGTGCCACCAGCAGAGGGAGACAGACAGATACGCAGTATTTT
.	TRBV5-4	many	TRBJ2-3	CASRVGGMTPDTQYF	TGTGCCAGCAGGGTGGGGGGAATGACGCCAGATACGCAGTATTTT
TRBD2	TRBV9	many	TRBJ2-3	CASSVATPSGDSTDTQYF	TGTGCCAGCAGCGTAGCTACGCCTAGCGGGGATAGCACAGATACGCAGTATTTT
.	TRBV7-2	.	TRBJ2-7	CASSPPGHLAEQYF	TGTGCCAGCAGCCCCCCGGGACACCTCGCCGAGCAGTACTTC
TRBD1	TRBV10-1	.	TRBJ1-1	CASQKDRVNTEAFF	TGCGCCAGCCAGAAGGACAGGGTGAACACTGAAGCTTTCTTT
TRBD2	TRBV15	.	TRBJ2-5	CATSRGSGGGLAETQYF	TGTGCCACCAGCAGAGGCTCGGGGGGGGGTCTAGCAGAGACCCAGTACTTC
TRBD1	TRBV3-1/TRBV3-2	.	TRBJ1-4	CASSPPTGDYEKLFF	TGTGCCAGCAGCCCTCCGACAGGGGATTACGAAAAACTGTTTTTT
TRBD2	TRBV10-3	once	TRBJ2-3	CAISESGLAGATTDTQYF	TGTGCCATCAGTGAGTCTGGGCTAGCGGGGGCCACGACAGATACGCAGTATTTT
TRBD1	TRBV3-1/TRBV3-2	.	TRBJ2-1	CASSQASRGWHEQFF	TGTGCCAGCAGCCAAGCCAGCAGGGGGTGGCATGAGCAGTTCTTC
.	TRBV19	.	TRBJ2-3	CASARSGGLDTQYF	TGTGCCAGCGCCAGGTCGGGGGGCTTAGATACGCAGTATTTT
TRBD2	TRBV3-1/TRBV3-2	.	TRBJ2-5	CASSPLWPGGPETQYF	TGTGCCAGCAGTCCACTGTGGCCGGGGGGGCCAGAGACCCAGTACTTC
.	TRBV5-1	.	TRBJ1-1	CASSLLSVGASGTEAFF	TGCGCCAGCAGCTTATTGAGCGTGGGGGCCTCGGGCACTGAAGCTTTCTTT
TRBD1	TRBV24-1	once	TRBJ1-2	CATSTTKGATLYGYTF	TGTGCCACCAGTACCACAAAGGGGGCAACCCTTTATGGCTACACCTTC
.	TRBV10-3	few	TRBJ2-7	CAISVWTPGEQYF	TGTGCCATCAGTGTTTGGACCCCGGGGGAGCAGTACTTC